The clone carrying this T cell receptor (beta chain) was counted at least ten times. Its target is not known. The data are from a study of Graves' ophthalmopathy and Graves' hyperthyroidism. Whole-study results and caveats: Sensitivity of about 90% and specificity of roughly 80% were achieved when a 13-signature model separated ophthalmopathy from stable hyperthyroidism. It was with approximately 69% sensitivity and 72% to 75% specificity that the model predicted ophthalmopathy progression.

Trimming removed 4 bases at V and 5 bases at J, with 11 bases between. The CDR3 is 13 amino acids. From germline, CDR1 is LGHDT and CDR2 YNNKEL (reference sequence). The authors amplified TCR beta CDR3 regions from RNA transcripts. An opening RT-PCR round employed HTBI primers and preceded a second-round multiplex PCR. In TCRdb, the multiplex PCR reads were re-called with MiXCR into one record per CDR3 protein. The sample lists about 150,000 distinct CDR3 sequences, approximately 38% seen once, with 4.5% to 6% in the top ten. Each donor who had ophthalmopathy showed moderate-to-severe activity, a CAS of ≥3, a NOSPECS of ≥4, and a duration under 3 months. Ineligible for inclusion were patients with other autoimmune diseases, uncontrolled infections, pregnancy or lactation.

The receptor comes from a woman between 35 and 50 years old with Graves' ophthalmopathy. The genes are TRBV3-1 and TRBJ2-5; D is uncertain. The sequencing sample was made of peripheral blood. CDR3 loop: CASSPPGRETQYF. The DNA for the CDR3 is TGTGCCAGCAGCCCCCCCGGGCGGGAGACCCAGTACTTC.